Included here is one T cell receptor beta chain sequence, with context. Antigen: not known. The entry originates in a study of T-cell reconstitution after alpha-beta-depleted transplantation in children. Study results and limitations: When one year had passed after transplant, most T-cell counts and diversity came from newly produced T cells.

Molecular barcoding with unique molecular identifiers was used for the TCRbeta library. In TCRdb, the PCR reads were re-called with MiXCR into one record per CDR3 protein. The table includes hundreds of thousands of distinct CDR3 sequences, 15% to 20% detected once. Germline-derived CDR1 and CDR2 are LGHNT and FRNRAP. The CDR3 consists of 17 residues. V dropped 0 bases and J dropped 3 bases, with 17 bases sitting between them. Sequenced here: PBMCs, mostly from graft donor cells, sampled 360 days after TCRalphabeta/CD19-depleted stem cell transplant. This sequence was found in a male patient younger than 18 who had a stem cell transplant for acute lymphoblastic leukemia, so the T cells may come from the graft donor. The gene calls are TRBV12-5 and TRBJ2-5; weak D call: TRBD2 (6 bases). CDR3: CASGLVPGDTGEETQYF. The CDR3 coding sequence is TGTGCTAGTGGTTTGGTACCGGGGGATACGGGGGAAGAGACCCAGTACTTC.